The next 7 T cell receptor beta chains were all read from a single sample in a study of OX40 agonist ivuxolimab in advanced cancers. The method was immunoSEQ multiplex PCR; TCRdb's version includes in-frame clones alone and lacks a portion of them. This table has tens of thousands of clones, over 80% appearing once. This specimen was CD4+ or CD8+ T cells sorted from blood, taken in a trial of the OX40 agonist ivuxolimab. These receptors all come from an adult with an advanced solid tumor such as melanoma, head and neck, liver or kidney cancer.

V and J are TRBV29-1 and TRBJ1-1; unclear D gene. The CDR3 runs to 10 residues. Trimming left V 3 bases short and J 3 bases short, with 2 bases between. Germline V gene sequence: CDR1 SQVTM, CDR2 ANQGSEA. CDR3 loop: CSVEYTEAFF. CDR3 nucleotides: TGCAGCGTTGAGTACACTGAAGCTTTCTTT.

The chain combines TRBV27 with TRBJ1-2; no reliable D call. CDR1 is MNHEY and CDR2 is SMNVEV in the germline V gene (reference sequence). This CDR3 spans 15 amino acids. Trimming took 4 bases from V and 1 from J, leaving 13 bases between them. The CDR3 is CASSSYSGFNYGYTF. Written as DNA, the CDR3 is TGTGCCAGCAGTTCGTACTCCGGGTTTAACTATGGCTACACCTTC.

The gene calls are TRBV5-1 and TRBJ1-3, with no clear D. The V end was cut by 0 bases, the J end by 0 bases, with 7 bases between. CDR3 size: 15 residues. Per the germline V gene, CDR1 is SGHRS and CDR2 is YFSETQ. The DNA for the CDR3 is TGCGCCAGCAGCTTGGTGGCCAACTCTGGAAACACCATATATTTT. Protein sequence: CASSLVANSGNTIYF.

CDR3 loop: CASSRNLAGAYNEQFF. The CDR3 DNA follows: TGTGCCAGCAGCCGAAACCTAGCGGGGGCATACAATGAGCAGTTCTTC. This rearrangement joins TRBV6-6 to TRBJ2-1, with 10 bases lining up with TRBD2. Trimming at V came to 6 bases and at J to 4 bases, leaving 9 bases not matched to a gene. This CDR3 region has 16 residues. Germline V lookup: CDR1 MNHNY, CDR2 SVGAGI (reference sequence).

In DNA form, the CDR3 reads TGTGCCTGGAGGCCGAGGAGCGGGGTCGGCATCGATACGCAGTATTTT. Amino acid sequence: CAWRPRSGVGIDTQYF. The rearrangement uses TRBV30 and TRBJ2-3, with 7 bases matching TRBD2. The germline gives CDR1 GTSNPN, CDR2 SVGIG (reference sequence). The CDR3 runs to 16 residues. The V segment lost 3 bases and the J segment 6 bases; nucleotides outside the gene matches: 15.

The rearrangement links TRBV7-9 to TRBJ2-1; tentatively, D is TRBD1 (5 bases). The CDR3 totals 15 residues. Germline V gene sequence: CDR1 SEHNR, CDR2 FQNEAQ (reference sequence). V lost 2 bases to trimming and J lost 3 bases, with 11 bases between them. The CDR3 here is CASSLSGPGYNEQFF. The CDR3 DNA sequence: TGTGCCAGCAGCTTATCAGGGCCCGGCTACAATGAGCAGTTCTTC.

This clone has only one observation. The chain has TRBV28 and TRBJ1-1; TRBD1 matches at 11 bases. The CDR3 consists of 15 residues. V gave up 4 bases and J gave up 4 bases; unmatched junction bases: 5. CDR1 is MDHEN, CDR2 SYDVKM, per germline. CDR3 in DNA: TGTGCCAGCAGTTCCGGGACAGGGGGTACCACTGAAGCTTTCTTT. This encodes CASSSGTGGTTEAFF. Based on the CDR3 plus reference TRBV28 and TRBJ1-1, the full variable domain is DVKVTQSSRYLVKRTGEKVFLECVQDMDHENMFWYRQDPGLGLRLIYFSYDVKMKEKGDIPEGYSVSREKKERFSLILESASTNQTSMYLCASSSGTGGTTEAFFGQGTRLTVV.